The clone carrying this T cell receptor (beta chain) was seen ten or more times. The entry originates in a study of regulatory T cells in long-lasting Graves disease. Regarding time point: newly diagnosed GD, antithyroid drugs for less than 3 months. The authors made the TCR library using RNA they extracted from PBMCs. The CDR3 length is 11 residues. With 0 bases removed from V and 10 bases from J, the gap between germline ends came to 5 bases. Germline CDR1 is SGHRS and CDR2 is YFSETQ. Through Arm-PCR of CDR3 regions and iRepertoire HTBI primers, TCR beta libraries were built. MiXCR, run by TCRdb on the multiplex PCR reads, gives a single entry per CDR3 protein. The repertoire holds about 430,000 distinct CDR3 sequences, with around 16% as singletons. This same sample was also taken into another study, of T cells in Graves' hyperthyroidism and ophthalmopathy. From that paper: For Graves' hyperthyroidism to be stable, ophthalmopathy could not progress within 18 months. Those with hyperthyroidism were 18 to 65 years old, newly diagnosed, and ill for under 2 months. Initially, a first-round RT-PCR of the TCR CDR3 employed the HTBI primer set.

The V call is TRBV5-1, the J call TRBJ2-1; no reliable D call. This sample comprised peripheral blood mononuclear cells (PBMCs), obtained at new diagnosis, from a patient treated with antithyroid drugs. This clonotype was obtained from a woman in her thirties or forties with Graves disease. For the CDR3, the DNA is TGCGCCAGCAGCTTGGTTGGGGAGCAGTTCTTC. This codes for CASSLVGEQFF.